This passage covers 10 T cell receptor beta chains from one sample sequenced in a study of blood T cell repertoires in COVID-19. Clones were read by immunoSEQ multiplex PCR, and TCRdb kept only the in-frame ones, dropping some. The sample includes around 260,000 clones, about 81% of them seen just once. Sequencing was done on a sample of PBMCs or T cells enriched from blood (not recorded which). Receptor source: a man aged 25 to 45 with acute COVID-19.

The chain links TRBV7-8 to TRBJ2-7, with 7 bases aligning to TRBD2. The junction had 3 bases not matched to a gene; V was cut back by 1 base and J by 3 bases. From germline, CDR1 is SGHVS and CDR2 FQNEAQ. The CDR3 loop spans 14 amino acids. The CDR3 DNA reads TGTGCCAGCAGCTTAGTCGGCGGGGGCTACGAGCAGTACGTC. It yields the protein CASSLVGGGYEQYV.

The V gene is TRBV2, the J gene TRBJ2-1; D is perhaps TRBD2 (6 bases). V lost 3 bases and J 6 bases, leaving 9 bases between the germline ends. The length of the CDR3 is 13 residues. In germline, CDR1 is SNHLY, CDR2 FYNNEI. CDR3 bases: TGTGCCAGCAGTGACCCTAGCGTCAATGAGCAGTTCTTC. Translating gives CASSDPSVNEQFF.

This clone was found once. The rearrangement uses TRBV7-2 and TRBJ1-2, with 7 bases identical to TRBD1. This CDR3 comprises 13 residues. The germline CDR1 and CDR2 sequences are SGHTA and FQGNSA. Trimming took 4 bases from V and 7 from J; bases not matched to a gene: 6. The CDR3 DNA sequence: TGTGCCAGCAGCTCGACAGGGTCGGGTGGCTACACCTTC. It translates to CASSSTGSGGYTF.

The chain links TRBV2 to TRBJ1-2; D uncertain. The CDR3 has 11 amino acids. V was shortened by 2 bases and J by 11 bases, with 9 bases between the two germline ends. Per germline, CDR1 SNHLY and CDR2 FYNNEI. The CDR3 sequence is CASSEHREYTF. The CDR3 nucleotides are TGTGCCAGCAGTGAACACAGAGAGTACACCTTC. Using reference TRBV2 and TRBJ1-2 for the parts outside the CDR3, the full variable domain is EPEVTQTPSHQVTQMGQEVILRCVPISNHLYFYWYRQILGQKVEFLVSFYNNEISEKSEIFDDQFSVERPDGSNFTLKIRSTKLEDSAMYFCASSEHREYTFGSGTRLTVV.

The chain joins TRBV9 to TRBJ2-3, with D possibly being TRBD2 (6 bases). V was shortened by 3 bases and J by 0 bases, with 14 bases between the two germline ends. CDR3 length equals 16 residues. CDR1 and CDR2 from the germline V gene are SGDLS and YYNGEE. The CDR3 nucleotides read TGTGCCAGCAGCGCCGGGACTTCATCTAGCACAGATACGCAGTATTTT. It translates to CASSAGTSSSTDTQYF.

The chain couples TRBV6-5 to TRBJ2-3; D possibly corresponds to TRBD2 (6 bases). V was clipped by 6 bases and J by 2 bases, with 12 bases between them. There are 14 residues in the CDR3. Germline CDR1 reads MNHEY; CDR2 reads SVGAGI. CDR3 in amino acids: CASRNSGLTDTQYF. The CDR3 nucleotides are TGTGCCAGCAGGAATAGCGGCCTCACAGATACGCAGTATTTT.

This chain uses TRBV5-5 with TRBJ2-6, with D possibly matching TRBD1 (6 bases). This CDR3 is built from 17 residues. Trimming left V 5 bases short and J 0 bases short, with 15 bases between. The germline V gene encodes CDR1 SGHKS and CDR2 YYEKEE (reference sequence). The CDR3 DNA follows: TGTGCCAGCAGTTTCGGGACACCGAGCTCTGGGGCCAACGTCCTGACTTTC. Protein: CASSFGTPSSGANVLTF.

The gene calls are TRBV6-2 or TRBV6-3 and TRBJ1-2; 10 positions agree with TRBD1. Germline CDR1 MNHEY, CDR2 SVGEGT. The CDR3 runs to 15 residues. With V trimmed by 2 bases and J by 4 bases, 4 bases remained unmatched. The CDR3 bases are TGTGCCAGCAGTTACCCGGGACAGGGGTCCTATGGCTACACCTTC. Its translation is CASSYPGQGSYGYTF.

The rearrangement joins TRBV11-3 to TRBJ2-2; TRBD1 is a possible D gene (6 bases). The V gene's germline CDR1 is SGHNT and CDR2 YENEEA. The CDR3 spans 15 residues. The V end was cut by 4 bases, the J end by 9 bases, with 18 bases between. The CDR3 region is CASSYNPGGRRELFF. The CDR3 DNA sequence: TGTGCCAGCAGCTACAACCCTGGGGGCAGGAGGGAGCTGTTTTTT.

This rearrangement joins TRBV6-1 to TRBJ1-2; D may be TRBD1 (5 bases). The CDR3 has 15 residues. The V gene lost 1 base and the J gene lost 7 bases, with 16 bases spanning the gap. Germline CDR1 reads MNHNS; CDR2 reads SASEGT. The CDR3: CASSEVLGQGRGYTF. CDR3 sequence (DNA): TGTGCCAGCAGTGAAGTTCTAGGCCAGGGTCGTGGCTACACCTTC.